These T cell receptor beta chains were read from a single sample in a study of sequential checkpoint blockade in melanoma. Sequencing was performed with immunoSEQ multiplex PCR; in TCRdb, only in-frame clones are kept and a portion is missing. This table has approximately 13,000 clones, approximately 76% appearing once. The specimen comprised CD8+ T cells sorted from blood (inferred from file names), sampled from a patient given nivolumab and ipilimumab in sequence. All receptors come from a human patient with melanoma. Some clones in this sample may be carry-over from other donors' samples. Each CDR3 is given with its conserved first and last residue. The D gene is left open where the match is weak. Rows may omit the clone size; those that give it use once, few, many or a size class.

TRBD2 TRBJ2-7 - TRBV9 TGTGCCAGCAGCGCGGGGGGGGCTTTCCTGGACGAGCAGTACTTC CASSAGGAFLDEQYF
- TRBJ2-4 - TRBV23-1 TGCGCCAGCAGTCAATTCGGCAGAGGAAACATTCAGTACTTC CASSQFGRGNIQYF
- TRBJ2-5 - TRBV30 TGTGCCTGGAGCCTTGGGAGTCGCCAGACCCAGTACTTC CAWSLGSRQTQYF
TRBD1 TRBJ2-5 - TRBV6-6 TGTGCCAGCAGCAAACAGGGGGAGACCCAGTACTTC CASSKQGETQYF
- TRBJ1-2 - TRBV11-2 TGTGCCAGCAGCTTAGTAAGAGGGACATCTCTCGATTATTACACCTTC CASSLVRGTSLDYYTF
TRBD1 TRBJ1-5 few TRBV7-9 TGTGCCAGCAGCTTAAGGGGACAGGGAAGTGGCAATCAGCCCCAGCATTTT CASSLRGQGSGNQPQHF
- TRBJ1-2 - TRBV7-9 TGTGCCAGCAGCTTAGGGGGCATAGGTGGCTACACCTTC CASSLGGIGGYTF
TRBD1 TRBJ2-7 few TRBV27 TGTGCCAGCAGTGTTACAGGGGGCGGTATCTACGAGCAGTACTTC CASSVTGGGIYEQYF
TRBD1 TRBJ2-7 - TRBV4-2 TGTGCCAGCAGCCAAAAGACAGGGCCGGCATACGAGCAGTACTTC CASSQKTGPAYEQYF
TRBD2 TRBJ2-7 - TRBV4-2 TGTGCCAGCAGCCAAGATAACATTGGCGGGGGGGATGAGCAGTACTTC CASSQDNIGGGDEQYF
- TRBJ1-2 - TRBV2 TGTGCCAGCAGCCTACCGCAGGGGAGGGACTATGGCTACACCTTC CASSLPQGRDYGYTF
- TRBJ1-1 - TRBV7-9 TGTGCCAGCAGCTCCCCGGGGGAGATTGAAGCTTTCTTT CASSSPGEIEAFF
TRBD1 TRBJ2-5 - TRBV5-1 TGCGCCAGCAGCTTGGCCACAGGGGGCAGGGCCCAGTACTTC CASSLATGGRAQYF
TRBD1 TRBJ2-5 - TRBV4-3 TGCGCCAGCAGCCAAGCGGTTTCTGGACAGGGGACGCAAGATACCCAGTACTTC CASSQAVSGQGTQDTQYF
TRBD2 TRBJ2-3 - TRBV4-2 TGTGCCAGCGGACTTCCTCGACTAGCGGGGGACACAGATACGCAGTATTTT CASGLPRLAGDTDTQYF
TRBD2 TRBJ2-7 - TRBV5-5 TGTGCCAGCAGCTTGGCTACTAGCGTGTACGAGCAGTACTTC CASSLATSVYEQYF
- TRBJ1-6 - TRBV7-2 TGTGCCAGCAGCTTAGCGCAACGACAGGATTATAATTCACCCCTCCACTTT CASSLAQRQDYNSPLHF
- TRBJ2-2 - TRBV7-9 TGTGCCAGCAGCTTACCAGGGGATGGAGTGACCGGGGAGCTGTTTTTT CASSLPGDGVTGELFF
- TRBJ1-2 - TRBV5-8 TGTGCCAGCAGCTTCCTCGGGGGATACTATGGCTACACCTTC CASSFLGGYYGYTF
- TRBJ1-1 once TRBV19 TGTGCCAGTACCTGGGACGGGGGGAACACTGAAGCTTTCTTT CASTWDGGNTEAFF
TRBD1 TRBJ2-1 - TRBV9 TGTGCCAGCAGCACTCGGGACAGGGGGCATGATGAGCAGCTCTTC CASSTRDRGHDEQLF
TRBD2 TRBJ2-1 - TRBV5-6 TGTGCCAGCAGCCATGCTGTGGGGGGAGGGGATCGGAATGAGCAGTTCTTC CASSHAVGGGDRNEQFF
TRBD1 TRBJ1-1 - TRBV7-3 TGTGCCAGCAGCTTAGACAGGGGCACTGAAGCTTTCTTT CASSLDRGTEAFF
- TRBJ1-2 - TRBV11-1 TGTGCCAGCAGCTCCCTCCAGGGTGCGCGGGGCTACACCTTC CASSSLQGARGYTF
- TRBJ1-6 - TRBV4-3 TGCGCCAGCAGGTACAGGGAAAGCTCCTATAATTCACCCCTCCACTTT CASRYRESSYNSPLHF
TRBD1 TRBJ1-1 - TRBV4-3 TGCGCCAGCAGCCAAGATCCAGGGGGGAACACTGAAGCTTTCTTT CASSQDPGGNTEAFF
TRBD1 TRBJ2-7 - TRBV27 TGTGCCAGCAGTTTATATTCTCGGACAGGGGCTTACGAGCAGTACTTC CASSLYSRTGAYEQYF
TRBD2 TRBJ2-2 - TRBV7-2 TGTGCCAGCAGCCGGGGACTAGCGGGGGGGCCGAGCGGGGAGCTGTTTTTT CASSRGLAGGPSGELFF
- TRBJ2-2 - TRBV19 TGTGCCAGTAGCGGACTCAGGTCCGGGGAGCTGTTTTTT CASSGLRSGELFF